The rows below give T cell receptor beta chains drawn from one sample of a study of T-cell memory formation after mild COVID-19. TCRdb fed the 5' RACE reads into MiXCR, producing one record per CDR3 protein. The table includes roughly 110,000 distinct CDR3 sequences, under 15% detected once. What was sequenced was PBMCs or a T cell subset sorted from them (not recorded which). These receptors were taken from a man between 18 and 35 years old who had mild COVID-19 (a few samples of this study predate the infection). Cell type and time point are not known. CDR3s include the opening cysteine and the closing phenylalanine or tryptophan. D genes are given only for firm matches. Some rows have no size entry. The others give once, few or many, or a class for an expanded clone.

J gene,V gene,clone size,D gene,CDR3 DNA,CDR3 protein
TRBJ2-7,TRBV6-5,-,TRBD2,TGTGCCAGCAGTTACCCGCGTACTAGCGGGGGGGCTTTTTATTACGAGCAGTACTTC,CASSYPRTSGGAFYYEQYF
TRBJ1-1,TRBV7-9,-,-,TGTGCCAGCAGAGACGGACGGGGTACTGAAGCTTTCTTT,CASRDGRGTEAFF
TRBJ2-7,TRBV7-9,-,-,TGTGCCAGCAGCGGCACCGGGACACCAGCCTACGAGCAGTACTTC,CASSGTGTPAYEQYF
TRBJ1-1,TRBV20-1,few,TRBD1,TGCAGTGCCTCAGGGGGGGCCACTGAAGCTTTCTTT,CSASGGATEAFF
TRBJ2-5,TRBV4-3,-,-,TGCGCCAGCAGCCCAATGGGGGGGCAAGCAGAGACCCAGTACTTC,CASSPMGGQAETQYF
TRBJ2-3,TRBV7-2,-,-,TGTGCCAGCAACACTAGAGGAGATACGCAGTATTTT,CASNTRGDTQYF
TRBJ1-1,TRBV5-1,few,-,TGCGCCAGCAGCTTTGGGTGGGGCCGGAACACTGAAGCTTTCTTT,CASSFGWGRNTEAFF
TRBJ1-1,TRBV6-6,-,-,TGTGCCAGCAGCTCGGACGGTAACACTGAAGCTTTCTTT,CASSSDGNTEAFF
TRBJ1-2,TRBV4-1,-,-,TGCGCCAGCAGCCAAGAATTGGCTGAGTATGGCTACACCTTC,CASSQELAEYGYTF
TRBJ1-5,TRBV7-9,-,-,TGTGCCAGCAGCTTAGGGGACATAACTGGTCAGCCCCAGCATTTT,CASSLGDITGQPQHF
TRBJ1-5,TRBV4-2,many,TRBD1,TGTGCCAGCAGCCAAGTGACAGGGGATCAGCCCCAGCATTTT,CASSQVTGDQPQHF
TRBJ1-2,TRBV27,-,-,TGTGCCAGACTCTGGGGCAGGGAGCCTGGCTACACCTTC,CARLWGREPGYTF
TRBJ2-3,TRBV6-6,many,TRBD2,TGTGCCAGCAGTTACTCTGCGGGGGGGGGGTCAGATACGCAGTATTTT,CASSYSAGGGSDTQYF
TRBJ1-5,TRBV6-5,-,-,TGTGCCAGCAGTCCGGCGGAGGGTCGAGTCCATCAGCCCCAGCATTTT,CASSPAEGRVHQPQHF
TRBJ1-1,TRBV13,few,-,TGTGCCAGCAGCTCTAACAGCATTATGAACACTGAAGCTTTCTTT,CASSSNSIMNTEAFF
TRBJ2-5,TRBV4-1,-,-,TGCGCCAGCAGCCAGCTCTGGATGGAGGATGGAGAGACCCAGTACTTC,CASSQLWMEDGETQYF
TRBJ1-5,TRBV27,few,-,TGTGCCACTCGAATGTCAGGGAACCGTTTTAGCAATCAGCCCCAGCATTTT,CATRMSGNRFSNQPQHF
TRBJ2-1,TRBV7-9,-,-,TGTGCCAGCAGCTTAGTGGTAGCAAACGGCGACAATGAGCAGTTCTTC,CASSLVVANGDNEQFF